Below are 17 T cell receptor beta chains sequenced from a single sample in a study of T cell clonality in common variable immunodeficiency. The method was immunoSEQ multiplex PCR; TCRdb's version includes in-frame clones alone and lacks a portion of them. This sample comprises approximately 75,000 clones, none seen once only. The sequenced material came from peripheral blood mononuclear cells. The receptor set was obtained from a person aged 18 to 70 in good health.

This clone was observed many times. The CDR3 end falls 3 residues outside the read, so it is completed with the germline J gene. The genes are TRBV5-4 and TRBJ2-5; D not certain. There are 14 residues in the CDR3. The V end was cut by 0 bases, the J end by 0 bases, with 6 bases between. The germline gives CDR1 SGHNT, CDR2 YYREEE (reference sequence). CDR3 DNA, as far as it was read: TGTGCCAGCAGCTTGGAGCCGTACCAAGAGACC. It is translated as CASSLEPYQET. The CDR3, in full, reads CASSLEPYQETQYF.

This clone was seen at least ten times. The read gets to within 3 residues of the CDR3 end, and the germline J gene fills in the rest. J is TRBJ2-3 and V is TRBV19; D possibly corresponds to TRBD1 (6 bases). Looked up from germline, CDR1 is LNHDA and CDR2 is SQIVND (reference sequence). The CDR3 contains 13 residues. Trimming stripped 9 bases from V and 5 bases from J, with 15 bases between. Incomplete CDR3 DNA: TGTGCCAGCACTCTCGAAGGGGGAGATACG. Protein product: CASTLEGGDT. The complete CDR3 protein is CASTLEGGDTQYF.

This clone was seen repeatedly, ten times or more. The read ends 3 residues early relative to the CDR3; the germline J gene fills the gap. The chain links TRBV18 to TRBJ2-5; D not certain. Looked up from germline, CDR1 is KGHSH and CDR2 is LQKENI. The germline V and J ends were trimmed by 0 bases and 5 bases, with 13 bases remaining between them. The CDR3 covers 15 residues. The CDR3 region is CASSPPGLQGETQYF. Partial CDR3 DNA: TGTGCCAGCTCACCACCGGGCCTTCAAGGGGAGACC.

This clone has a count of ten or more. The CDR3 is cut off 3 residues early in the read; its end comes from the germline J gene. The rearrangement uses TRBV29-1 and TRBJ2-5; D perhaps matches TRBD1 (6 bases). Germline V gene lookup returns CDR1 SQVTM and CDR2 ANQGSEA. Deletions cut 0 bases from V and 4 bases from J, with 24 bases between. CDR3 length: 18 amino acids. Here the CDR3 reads CSVEEPSFLTGLGETQYF. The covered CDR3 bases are TGCAGCGTTGAAGAACCATCTTTCCTTACAGGGTTGGGAGAGACC.

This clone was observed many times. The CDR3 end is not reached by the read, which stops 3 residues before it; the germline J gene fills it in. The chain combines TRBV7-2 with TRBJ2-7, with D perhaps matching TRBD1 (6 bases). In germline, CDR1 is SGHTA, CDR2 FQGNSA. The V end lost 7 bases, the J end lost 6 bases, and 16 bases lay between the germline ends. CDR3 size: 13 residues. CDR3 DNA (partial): TGTGCCAGCACCCGGGGACACAGTTCCGAG. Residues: CASTRGHSSE. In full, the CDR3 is CASTRGHSSEQYF.

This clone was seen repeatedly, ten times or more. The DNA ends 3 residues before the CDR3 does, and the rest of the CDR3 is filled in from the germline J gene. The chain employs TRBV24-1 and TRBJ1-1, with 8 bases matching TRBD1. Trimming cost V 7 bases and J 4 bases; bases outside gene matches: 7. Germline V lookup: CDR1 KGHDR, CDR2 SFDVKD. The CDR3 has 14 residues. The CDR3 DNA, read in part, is TGTGCCACCAGGGACAGGGTTAGAGGCACTGAA. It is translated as CATRDRVRGTE. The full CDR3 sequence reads CATRDRVRGTEAFF.

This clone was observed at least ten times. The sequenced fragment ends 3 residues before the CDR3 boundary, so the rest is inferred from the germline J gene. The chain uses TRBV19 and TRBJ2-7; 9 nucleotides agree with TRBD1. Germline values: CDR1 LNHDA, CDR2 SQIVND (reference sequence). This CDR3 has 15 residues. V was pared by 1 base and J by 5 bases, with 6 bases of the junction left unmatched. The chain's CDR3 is CASSIAGTGYNEQYF. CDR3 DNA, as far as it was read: TGTGCCAGTAGTATAGCGGGGACAGGGTACAACGAG.

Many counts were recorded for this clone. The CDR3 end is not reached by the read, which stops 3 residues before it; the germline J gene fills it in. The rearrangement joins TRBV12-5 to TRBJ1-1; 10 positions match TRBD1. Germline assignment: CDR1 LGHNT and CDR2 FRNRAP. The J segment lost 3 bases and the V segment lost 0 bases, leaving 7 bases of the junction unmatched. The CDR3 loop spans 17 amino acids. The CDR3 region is CASGLVIGTGADTEAFF. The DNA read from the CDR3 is TGTGCTAGTGGTTTGGTTATTGGGACAGGGGCTGACACTGAA.

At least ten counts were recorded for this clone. The CDR3 DNA, read in part, is TGTGCCAGTAGGTCAGCGGGAGGGCCCCGAACCGGGGAG. Translation: CASRSAGGPRTGE. The full-length CDR3 reads as CASRSAGGPRTGELFF. The chain carries TRBV19 and TRBJ2-2; 10 nucleotides align to TRBD2. The read terminates 3 residues before the CDR3 end, so the remaining end is supplied by the germline J gene. Germline CDR1 LNHDA, CDR2 SQIVND (reference sequence). The CDR3 runs to 16 residues. The J segment lost 5 bases and the V segment lost 6 bases, leaving 9 bases of the junction unmatched.

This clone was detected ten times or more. The sequenced part of the CDR3 DNA is TGTGCCACCAGTGACGGGACAAGCACAGATACG. It yields the protein CATSDGTSTDT. The full-length CDR3 reads as CATSDGTSTDTQYF. The V call is TRBV24-1, the J call TRBJ2-3, with a tentative D call TRBD1 (6 bases). The read stops 3 residues short of the end of the CDR3; the missing end is completed from the germline J gene. CDR1 is KGHDR, CDR2 SFDVKD, per germline. Trimming left V 4 bases short and J 0 bases short, with 7 bases between. The CDR3 spans 14 residues.

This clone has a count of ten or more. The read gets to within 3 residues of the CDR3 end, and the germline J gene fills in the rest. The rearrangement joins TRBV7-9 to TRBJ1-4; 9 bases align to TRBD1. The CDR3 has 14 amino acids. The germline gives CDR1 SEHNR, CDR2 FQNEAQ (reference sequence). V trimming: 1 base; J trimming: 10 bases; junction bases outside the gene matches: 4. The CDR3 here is CASSLDRGPGKLFF. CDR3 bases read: TGTGCCAGCAGCTTAGACAGGGGGCCAGGAAAA.

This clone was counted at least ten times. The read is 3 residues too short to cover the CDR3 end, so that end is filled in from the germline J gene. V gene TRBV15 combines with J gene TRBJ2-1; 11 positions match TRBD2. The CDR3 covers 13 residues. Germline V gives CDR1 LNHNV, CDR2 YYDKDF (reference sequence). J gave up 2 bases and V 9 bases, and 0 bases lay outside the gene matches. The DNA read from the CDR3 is TGTGCCACGGGACTAGCGGCCTACAATGAG. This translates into CATGLAAYNE. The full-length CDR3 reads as CATGLAAYNEQFF.

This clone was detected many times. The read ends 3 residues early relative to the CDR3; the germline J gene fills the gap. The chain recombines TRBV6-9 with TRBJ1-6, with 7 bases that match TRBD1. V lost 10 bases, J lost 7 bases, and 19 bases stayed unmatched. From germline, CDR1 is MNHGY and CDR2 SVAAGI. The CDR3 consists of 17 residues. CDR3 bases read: TGTGCCATCGTTCTCAAGGAGCCCCCAGGGGGGAATTCACCC. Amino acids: CAIVLKEPPGGNSP. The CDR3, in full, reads CAIVLKEPPGGNSPLHF.

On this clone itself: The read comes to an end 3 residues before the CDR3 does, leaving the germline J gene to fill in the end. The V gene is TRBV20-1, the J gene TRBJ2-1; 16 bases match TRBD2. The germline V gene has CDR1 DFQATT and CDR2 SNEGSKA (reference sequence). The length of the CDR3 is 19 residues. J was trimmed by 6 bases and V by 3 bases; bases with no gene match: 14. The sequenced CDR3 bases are TGCAGTGCTAGCGTCCCTCCGGGACTAGCGGGAGGGCCGTCCAATGAG. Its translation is CSASVPPGLAGGPSNE. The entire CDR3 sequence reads CSASVPPGLAGGPSNEQFF.

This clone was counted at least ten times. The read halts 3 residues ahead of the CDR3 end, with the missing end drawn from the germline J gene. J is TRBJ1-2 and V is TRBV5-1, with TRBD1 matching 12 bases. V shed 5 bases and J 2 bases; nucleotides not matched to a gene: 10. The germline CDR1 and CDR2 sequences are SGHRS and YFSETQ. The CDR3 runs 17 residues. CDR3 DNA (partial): TGCGCCAGCAGAAGGATTCCGGGACAGGGGGCGAACTATGGC. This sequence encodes CASRRIPGQGANYG. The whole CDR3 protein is CASRRIPGQGANYGYTF.

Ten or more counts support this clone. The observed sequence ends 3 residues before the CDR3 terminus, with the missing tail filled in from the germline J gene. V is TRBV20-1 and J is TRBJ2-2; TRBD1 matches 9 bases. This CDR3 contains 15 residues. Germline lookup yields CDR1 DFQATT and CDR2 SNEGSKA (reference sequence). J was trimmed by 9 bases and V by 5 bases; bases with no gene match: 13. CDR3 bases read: TGCAGTGCTGGTGCCGGGACAGGGATTATCCGGGAG. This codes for CSAGAGTGIIRE. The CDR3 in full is CSAGAGTGIIRELFF.

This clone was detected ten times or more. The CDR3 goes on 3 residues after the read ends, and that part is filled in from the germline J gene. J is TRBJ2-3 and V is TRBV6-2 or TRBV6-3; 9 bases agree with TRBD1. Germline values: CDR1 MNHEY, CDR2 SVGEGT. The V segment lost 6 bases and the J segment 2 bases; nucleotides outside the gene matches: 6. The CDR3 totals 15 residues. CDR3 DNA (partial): TGTGCCAGCAGCCCCGGGACAGGGTACACAGATACG. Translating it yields CASSPGTGYTDT. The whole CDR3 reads CASSPGTGYTDTQYF.